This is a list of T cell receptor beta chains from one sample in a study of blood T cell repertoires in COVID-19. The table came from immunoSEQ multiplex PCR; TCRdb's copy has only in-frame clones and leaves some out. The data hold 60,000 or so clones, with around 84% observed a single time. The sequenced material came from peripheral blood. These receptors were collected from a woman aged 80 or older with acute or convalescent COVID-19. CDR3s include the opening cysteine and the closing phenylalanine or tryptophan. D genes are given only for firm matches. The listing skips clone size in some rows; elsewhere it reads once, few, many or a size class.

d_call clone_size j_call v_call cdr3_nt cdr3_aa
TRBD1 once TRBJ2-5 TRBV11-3 TGTGCCAGCAGCCCGGGGACAGGGGGAGAGACCCAGTACTTC CASSPGTGGETQYF
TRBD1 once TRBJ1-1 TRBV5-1 TGCGCCAGCTCGCGGACAGGGGAGAACACTGAAGCTTTCTTT CASSRTGENTEAFF
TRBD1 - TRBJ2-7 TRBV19 TGTGCCAGTAGTATATCCGACAGGGGGTTCTACGAGCAGTACTTC CASSISDRGFYEQYF
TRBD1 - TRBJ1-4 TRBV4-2 TGTGCCAGCAGCCAAGGGGACAGTCTACATGAAAAACTGTTTTTT CASSQGDSLHEKLFF
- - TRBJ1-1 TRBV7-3 TGTGCCAGCAGCGCCCTAACAGGGAGGGGGAACACTGAAGCTTTCTTT CASSALTGRGNTEAFF
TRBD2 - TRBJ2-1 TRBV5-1 TGCGCCAGCAGTACAAGCGGGACCAGCTCCTACAATGAGCAGTTCTTC CASSTSGTSSYNEQFF
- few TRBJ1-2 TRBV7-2 TGTGCCAGCAGAAACCAGGGTGTGGACTATGGCTACACCTTC CASRNQGVDYGYTF
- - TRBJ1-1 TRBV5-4 TGTGCCAGCAGCTTGGAAAACTTCAGGTTTGTCATGAACACTGAAGCTTTCTTT CASSLENFRFVMNTEAFF
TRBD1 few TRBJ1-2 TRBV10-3 TGTGCCATCAGTATCGACAGGGGGCAGGACTATGGCTACACCTTC CAISIDRGQDYGYTF
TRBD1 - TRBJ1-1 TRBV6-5 TGTGCCAGCAGATTGGACAGGGTCGAAGCTTTCTTT CASRLDRVEAFF
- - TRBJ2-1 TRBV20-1 TGCAGTGCTACTGACAGGCTACTTTCCTACAATGAGCAGTTCTTC CSATDRLLSYNEQFF
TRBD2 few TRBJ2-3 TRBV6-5 TGTGCCAGCAGTACCCGGGGGGAGGGTAGGAATACGCAGTATTTT CASSTRGEGRNTQYF
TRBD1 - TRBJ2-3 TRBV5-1 TGCGCCAGCAGTTCCGGACAGGGGACAGATACGCAGTATTTT CASSSGQGTDTQYF
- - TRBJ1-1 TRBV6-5 TGTGCCAGCAGTTACCTTACTGAAGCTTTCTTT CASSYLTEAFF
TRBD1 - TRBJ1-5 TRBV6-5 TGTGCCAGCAGACCAACAGGGGGATGGAATCAGCCCCAGCATTTT CASRPTGGWNQPQHF
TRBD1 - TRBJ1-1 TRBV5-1 TGCGCCAGCAGCTCCCAGACAGGGGAAACTGAAGCTTTCTTT CASSSQTGETEAFF
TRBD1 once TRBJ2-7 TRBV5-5 TGTGCCAGCAGCTCGCAGGGGGCGCGGGAGCAGTACTTC CASSSQGAREQYF
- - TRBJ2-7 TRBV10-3 TGTGCCATCAGTGTGGCCATCTCCTACGAGCAGTACTTC CAISVAISYEQYF
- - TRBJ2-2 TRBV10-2 TGCGCCAGCCGGGACAAGAACACCGGGGAGCTGTTTTTT CASRDKNTGELFF
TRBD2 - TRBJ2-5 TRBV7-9 TGTGCCAGCAGCTTAGGCGGGGGGGCCGATAAGACCCAGTACTTC CASSLGGGADKTQYF
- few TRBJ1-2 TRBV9 TGTGCCAGCAGCGAAGGGCCTTTGGGGGGGGTCTATGGCTACACCTTC CASSEGPLGGVYGYTF
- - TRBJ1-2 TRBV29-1 TGCAGCGTCGCCCCAGGGACTGGCTCCTACGGCTACACCTTC CSVAPGTGSYGYTF
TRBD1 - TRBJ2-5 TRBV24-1 TGTGCCACCAGTGACTACGGACAGGGGAGGCGAGAGACCCAGTACTTC CATSDYGQGRRETQYF
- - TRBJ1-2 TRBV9 TGTGCCAGCAGCGTAGAGATCCGACAGGATACCACCTATGGCTACACCTTC CASSVEIRQDTTYGYTF
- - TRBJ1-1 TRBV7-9 TGTGCCAGCAGCTCTTCTAATAAGGGAGTGAACACTGAAGCTTTCTTT CASSSSNKGVNTEAFF
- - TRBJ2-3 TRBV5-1 TGCGCCAGCAGCTTTTACAGGGATACAGATACGCAGTATTTT CASSFYRDTDTQYF
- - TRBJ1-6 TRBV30 TGTGCCTGGAGCGGGGTCGAAAATTCACCCCTCCACTTT CAWSGVENSPLHF
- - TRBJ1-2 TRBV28 TGTGCCAGCAGCGTAACAGGTACCGGGGGCTATGGCTACACCTTC CASSVTGTGGYGYTF
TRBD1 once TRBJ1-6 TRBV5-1 TGCGCCAGCAGCGACCCCGTTGGGGACAGAATAGGCTCACCCCTCCACTTT CASSDPVGDRIGSPLHF
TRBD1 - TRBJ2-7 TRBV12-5 TGTGCTAGTGCCTTGGGACAGAAGGCCTACGAGCAGTACTTC CASALGQKAYEQYF
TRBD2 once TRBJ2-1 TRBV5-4 TGTGCCAGCAGCTTGGCGGCTAGCGGGGGGTTATGGAATGAGCAGTTCTTC CASSLAASGGLWNEQFF
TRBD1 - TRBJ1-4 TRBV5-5 TGTGCCAGCAGCTTGGAACAGGGGGTACTCGAAAAACTGTTTTTT CASSLEQGVLEKLFF
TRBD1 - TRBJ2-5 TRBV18 TGTGCCAGCTCACAGCTACCGGGACAGGGGGCGGCGGAGACCCAGTACTTC CASSQLPGQGAAETQYF
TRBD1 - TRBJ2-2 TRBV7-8 TGTGCCAGCAGCTCGGACAGGGGGGCGATCAACACCGGGGAGCTGTTTTTT CASSSDRGAINTGELFF
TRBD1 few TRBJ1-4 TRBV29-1 TGCAGCGTTGGGGACAGTCCGAATGAAAAACTGTTTTTT CSVGDSPNEKLFF
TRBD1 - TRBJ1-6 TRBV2 TGTGCCAGCAGAGGGGACAGCCCCAATTCACCCCTCCACTTT CASRGDSPNSPLHF
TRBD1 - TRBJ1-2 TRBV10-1 TGCGCCAGCAGTTCTGACAGGGATAATGGCTACACCTTC CASSSDRDNGYTF